This TCR beta chain was sequenced in a study of T-cell memory formation after mild COVID-19. General observations from the study: Contracting CD4+ clones lay largely in CM and EM, with CD8+ ones residing in EMRA. Clones contracting day 15 to 85 were balanced CD4/CD8; later expanders leaned CD4+. Still unconfirmed is whether the second-wave clones peaking on day 37 recognized SARS-CoV-2.

To note about this clonotype: What it binds is unknown.

A 5'RACE reaction primed in the constant segment made cDNA libraries of TCR alpha and TCR beta, and these carried sample barcodes and UMIs. MiXCR was run by TCRdb on the 5' RACE reads, yielding one entry per CDR3 protein. In the table there are almost 550,000 distinct CDR3 sequences, around 21% of which are singletons. V shed 2 bases and J 4 bases; nucleotides not matched to a gene: 11. Germline CDR1 is SGHRS and CDR2 is YFSETQ. The length of the CDR3 is 17 residues. The chain links TRBV5-1 to TRBJ2-3, with TRBD1 matching 9 bases. Sequencing input: PBMCs or a T cell subset sorted from them (not recorded which). The clonotype originates from an adult woman who had mild COVID-19 (a few samples of this study predate the infection). Cell type and time point are not known. The CDR3 region is CASSFVNRGRGADTQYF. DNA for the CDR3: TGCGCCAGCAGCTTTGTAAACAGGGGGCGCGGGGCAGATACGCAGTATTTT.